These T cell receptor beta chains were read from a single sample in a study of blood T cell repertoires in COVID-19. The protocol was immunoSEQ multiplex PCR, while the TCRdb copy is restricted to in-frame clones and leaves out a portion. The sample has 180,000 or so clones, roughly four fifths seen once. Specimen: PBMCs or T cells enriched from blood (not recorded which). These receptors were taken from a man aged 45-65 years who had recovered from COVID-19. Each CDR3 is given with its conserved first and last residue. A D gene is named only where the DNA matches it firmly. Rows may omit the clone size; those that give it use once, few, many or a size class.

d_gene	v_gene	j_gene	abundance	len	CDR3nt	CDR3aa
TRBD2	TRBV3-1/TRBV3-2	TRBJ2-5	-	16	TGTGCCAGCAGCCAAGAACCAGCGGGGGTAAGAGAGACCCAGTACTTC	CASSQEPAGVRETQYF
-	TRBV6-2/TRBV6-3	TRBJ2-4	-	15	TGTGCCAGCAGTTACCTAGCCACGGCCAAAAACATTCAGTACTTC	CASSYLATAKNIQYF
-	TRBV24-1	TRBJ2-2	-	14	TGTGCCACCAGTGACCCCAGGGCCACCGGGGAGCTGTTTTTT	CATSDPRATGELFF
-	TRBV28	TRBJ1-4	-	14	TGTGCCAGTCAGAGGGGACTCATTAATGAAAAACTGTTTTTT	CASQRGLINEKLFF
-	TRBV7-2	TRBJ2-3	-	16	TGTGCCAGCAGCTTAGCACCCAGACAGGTTGCGGATACGCAGTATTTT	CASSLAPRQVADTQYF
TRBD1	TRBV7-9	TRBJ2-7	-	16	TGTGCCAGCAGCCCGCTGACAAGAAGGGGGCTATACGAGCAGTACTTC	CASSPLTRRGLYEQYF
-	TRBV5-1	TRBJ2-2	-	17	TGCGCCAGCAGCGGAAAGGGGGTGCCTACGAACACCGGGGAGCTGTTTTTT	CASSGKGVPTNTGELFF
TRBD1	TRBV2	TRBJ1-1	-	14	TGTGCCAGCAGAGCCCGACAGGGGGCCACTGAAGCTTTCTTT	CASRARQGATEAFF
TRBD2	TRBV19	TRBJ2-5	once	15	TGTGCCAGTAGTAGCGGGACTAGCGGTCGGGAGACCCAGTACTTC	CASSSGTSGRETQYF
TRBD1	TRBV18	TRBJ2-7	-	16	TGTGCCAGCTCACCGCCTTCCGGGACAGCTCTACGGAAGCAGTACTTC	CASSPPSGTALRKQYF
-	TRBV5-1	TRBJ2-1	-	15	TGCGCCAGCAGCTTAACGGTGAGCTCCTACAATGAGCAGTTCTTC	CASSLTVSSYNEQFF
TRBD1	TRBV7-9	TRBJ2-1	-	16	TGTGCCAGCAGCTCTACAGGGGCCCCCTTCTACAATGAGCAGTTCTTC	CASSSTGAPFYNEQFF
-	TRBV4-1	TRBJ2-1	few	18	TGCGCCAGCAGCCAAGAACCCGGGACTTCCAGCTCCTACAATGAGCAGTTCTTC	CASSQEPGTSSSYNEQFF